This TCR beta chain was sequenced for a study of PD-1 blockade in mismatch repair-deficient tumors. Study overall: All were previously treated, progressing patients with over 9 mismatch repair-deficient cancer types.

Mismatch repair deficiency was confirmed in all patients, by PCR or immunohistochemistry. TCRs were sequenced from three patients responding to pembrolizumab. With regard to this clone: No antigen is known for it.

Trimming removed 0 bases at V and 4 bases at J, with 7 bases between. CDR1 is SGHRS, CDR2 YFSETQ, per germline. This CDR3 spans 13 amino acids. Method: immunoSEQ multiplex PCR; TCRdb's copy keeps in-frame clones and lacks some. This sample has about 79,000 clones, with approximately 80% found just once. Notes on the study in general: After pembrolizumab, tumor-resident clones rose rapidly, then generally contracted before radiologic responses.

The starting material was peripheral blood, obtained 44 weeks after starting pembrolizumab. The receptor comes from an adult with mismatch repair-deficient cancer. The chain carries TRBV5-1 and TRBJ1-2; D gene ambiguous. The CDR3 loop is CASSLGGSYGYTF. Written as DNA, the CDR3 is TGCGCCAGCAGCTTGGGAGGGTCCTATGGCTACACCTTC. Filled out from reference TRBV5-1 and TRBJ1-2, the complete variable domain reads KAGVTQTPRYLIKTRGQQVTLSCSPISGHRSVSWYQQTPGQGLQFLFEYFSETQRNKGNFPGRFSGRQFSNSRSEMNVSTLELGDSALYLCASSLGGSYGYTFGSGTRLTVV.